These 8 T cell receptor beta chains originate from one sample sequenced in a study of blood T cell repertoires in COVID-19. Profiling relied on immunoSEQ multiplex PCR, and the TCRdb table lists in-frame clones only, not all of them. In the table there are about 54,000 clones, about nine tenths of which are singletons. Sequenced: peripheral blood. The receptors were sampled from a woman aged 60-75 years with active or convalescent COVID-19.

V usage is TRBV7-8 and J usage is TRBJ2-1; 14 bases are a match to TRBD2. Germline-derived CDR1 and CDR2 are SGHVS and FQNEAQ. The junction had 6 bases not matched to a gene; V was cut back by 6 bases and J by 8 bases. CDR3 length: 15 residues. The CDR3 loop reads CASSYGTSGSDEQFF. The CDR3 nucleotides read TGTGCCAGCAGTTACGGGACTAGCGGGAGCGATGAGCAGTTCTTC.

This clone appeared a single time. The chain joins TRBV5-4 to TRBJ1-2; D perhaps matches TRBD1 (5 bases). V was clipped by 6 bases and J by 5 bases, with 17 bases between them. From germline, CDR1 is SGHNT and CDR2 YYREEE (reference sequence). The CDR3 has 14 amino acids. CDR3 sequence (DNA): TGTGCCAGCAAATGGGCGGGACTCTATTATGGCTACACCTTC. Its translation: CASKWAGLYYGYTF.

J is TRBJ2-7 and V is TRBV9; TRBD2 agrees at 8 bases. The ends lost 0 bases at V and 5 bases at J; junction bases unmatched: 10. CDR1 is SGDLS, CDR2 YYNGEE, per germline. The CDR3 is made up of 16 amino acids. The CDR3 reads CASSVAGSGSAHEQYF. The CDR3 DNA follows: TGTGCCAGCAGCGTAGCCGGGAGCGGGAGTGCACACGAGCAGTACTTC.

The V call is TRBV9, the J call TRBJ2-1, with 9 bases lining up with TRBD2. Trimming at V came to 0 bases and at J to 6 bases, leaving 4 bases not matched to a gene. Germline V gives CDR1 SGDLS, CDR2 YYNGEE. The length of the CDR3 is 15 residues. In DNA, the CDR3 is TGTGCCAGCAGCGTAGAGGGACTAGCATTCAATGAGCAGTTCTTC. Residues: CASSVEGLAFNEQFF.

CDR3 nucleotide sequence: TGTGCCAGCAGCCACACTCCCGGGACTCCTCACCCGCCCCTCCACTTT. Its translation is CASSHTPGTPHPPLHF. This chain links TRBV4-2 with TRBJ1-6, with D possibly matching TRBD1 (5 bases). The CDR3 has 16 amino acids. Trimming shortened V by 3 bases and J by 13 bases, and 22 bases separated the two germline ends. Germline CDR1 is LGHNA and CDR2 is YNFKEQ.

Here the CDR3 reads CASRRRTSGGSYNEQFF. The CDR3 region has the DNA TGTGCCAGTAGACGGAGGACTAGCGGGGGGTCCTACAATGAGCAGTTCTTC. The chain combines TRBV19 with TRBJ2-1, with 14 nucleotides matching TRBD2. Germline V gives CDR1 LNHDA, CDR2 SQIVND (reference sequence). The CDR3 length is 17 residues. Trimming at V came to 6 bases and at J to 1 base, leaving 5 bases not matched to a gene.

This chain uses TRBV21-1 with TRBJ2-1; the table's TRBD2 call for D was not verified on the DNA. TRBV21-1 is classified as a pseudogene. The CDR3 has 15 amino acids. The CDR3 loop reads CASRLAGGRGDEQFF. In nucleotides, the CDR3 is TGTGCCAGCAGGCTAGCGGGAGGGCGAGGGGATGAGCAGTTCTTC.

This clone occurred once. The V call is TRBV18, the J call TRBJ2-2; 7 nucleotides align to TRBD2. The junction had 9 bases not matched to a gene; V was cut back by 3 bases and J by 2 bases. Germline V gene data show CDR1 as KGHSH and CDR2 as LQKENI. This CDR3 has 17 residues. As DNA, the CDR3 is TGTGCCAGCTCACCTCGTTTTGGGACTACAAACACCGGGGAGCTGTTTTTT. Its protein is CASSPRFGTTNTGELFF.